A single sample gave rise to the 2 T cell receptor beta chains below, sequenced in a study of vaccination effects on CD4 cells after COVID-19. Which antigens these TCRs recognize remains unknown. Data came from immunoSEQ multiplex PCR; TCRdb stores just in-frame clones and leaves some out. The repertoire holds approximately 57,000 clones, around 84% seen once, with about 4.4% in the top ten. Following culture for roughly 10 days, CD4+ T cells were isolated. Participants each got two BNT162b2 or mRNA-1273 vaccine doses. The sequences come from CD4+ T cells from PBMCs cultured without peptide, collected after COVID-19 vaccination. These receptors were taken from a human donor who received a COVID-19 vaccine.

The chain links TRBV9 to TRBJ1-1; D remains ambiguous. V gave up 0 bases and J gave up 1 base, with 7 bases separating them. The CDR3 covers 14 residues. Germline V gene lookup returns CDR1 SGDLS and CDR2 YYNGEE. CDR3 nucleotide sequence: TGTGCCAGCAGCGTAGTCCCGGGGAACACTGAAGCTTTCTTT. Translated: CASSVVPGNTEAFF.

In its sample, this clone was seen once. This chain connects TRBV5-4 to TRBJ1-2, with D uncertain. The V and J ends lost 3 bases and 6 bases respectively, with 9 bases between them. Germline loops: CDR1 SGHNT, CDR2 YYREEE (reference sequence). The CDR3 totals 12 residues. The CDR3 region is CASSSSRDGYTF. Here the CDR3 DNA reads TGTGCCAGCAGCTCGTCACGGGATGGCTACACCTTC.